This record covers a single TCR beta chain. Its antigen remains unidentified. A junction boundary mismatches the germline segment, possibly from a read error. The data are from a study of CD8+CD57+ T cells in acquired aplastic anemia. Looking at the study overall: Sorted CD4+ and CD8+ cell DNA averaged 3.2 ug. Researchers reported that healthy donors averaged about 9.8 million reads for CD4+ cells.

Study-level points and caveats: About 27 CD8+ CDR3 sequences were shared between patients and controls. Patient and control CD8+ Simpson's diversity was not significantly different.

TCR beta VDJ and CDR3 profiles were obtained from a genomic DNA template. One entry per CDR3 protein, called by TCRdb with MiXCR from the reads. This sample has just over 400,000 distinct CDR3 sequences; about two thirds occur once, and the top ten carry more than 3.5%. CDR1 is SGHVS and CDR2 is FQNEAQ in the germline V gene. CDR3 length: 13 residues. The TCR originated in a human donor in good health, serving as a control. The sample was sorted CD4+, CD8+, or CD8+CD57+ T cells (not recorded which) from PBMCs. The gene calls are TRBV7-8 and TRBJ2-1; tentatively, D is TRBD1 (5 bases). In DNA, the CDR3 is TGTGCCAGCAGCCGACAGTGCTACAAAGAGCACTACTTC. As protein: CASSRQCYKEHYF.